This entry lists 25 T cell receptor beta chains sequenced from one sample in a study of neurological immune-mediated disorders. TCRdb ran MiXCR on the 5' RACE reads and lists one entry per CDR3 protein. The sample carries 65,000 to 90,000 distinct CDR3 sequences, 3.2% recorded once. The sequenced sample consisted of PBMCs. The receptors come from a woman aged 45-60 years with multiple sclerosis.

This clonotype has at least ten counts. In nucleotides, the CDR3 is TGTGCCAGCAGCCGTGCGGGCTACGAGCAGTACTTC. Protein product: CASSRAGYEQYF. The J gene is TRBJ2-7, the V gene TRBV7-2, with D tentatively TRBD2 (5 bases). The germline gives CDR1 SGHTA, CDR2 FQGNSA. Trimming cost V 5 bases and J 3 bases, with 8 bases left between them. CDR3 length equals 12 residues.

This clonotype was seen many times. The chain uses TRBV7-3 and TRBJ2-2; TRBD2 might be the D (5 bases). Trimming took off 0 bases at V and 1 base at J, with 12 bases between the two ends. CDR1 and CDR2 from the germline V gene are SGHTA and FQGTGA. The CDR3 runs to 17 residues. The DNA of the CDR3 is TGTGCCAGCAGCTTAACGTATGAGCGGCAGAACACCGGGGAGCTGTTTTTT. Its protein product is CASSLTYERQNTGELFF.

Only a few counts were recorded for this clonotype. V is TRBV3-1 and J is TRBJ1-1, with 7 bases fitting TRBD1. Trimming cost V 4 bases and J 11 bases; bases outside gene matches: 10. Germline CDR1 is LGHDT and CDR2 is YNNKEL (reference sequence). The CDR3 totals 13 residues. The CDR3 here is CASSRSRQGFAFF. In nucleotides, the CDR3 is TGTGCCAGCAGCCGATCTCGACAGGGATTCGCTTTCTTT.

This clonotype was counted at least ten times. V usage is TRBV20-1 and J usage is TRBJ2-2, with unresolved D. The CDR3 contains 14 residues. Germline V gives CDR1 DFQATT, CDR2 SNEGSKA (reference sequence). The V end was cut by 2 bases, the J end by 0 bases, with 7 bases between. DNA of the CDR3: TGCAGTGCTAGACGCGCTGCGAACACCGGGGAGCTGTTTTTT. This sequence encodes CSARRAANTGELFF.

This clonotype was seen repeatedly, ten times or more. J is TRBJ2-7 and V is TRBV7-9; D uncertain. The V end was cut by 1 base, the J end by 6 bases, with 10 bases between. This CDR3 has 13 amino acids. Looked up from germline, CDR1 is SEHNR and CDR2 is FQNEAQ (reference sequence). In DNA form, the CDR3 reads TGTGCCAGCAGCTTAGGGGTTATAGGCGAGCAGTACTTC. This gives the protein CASSLGVIGEQYF.

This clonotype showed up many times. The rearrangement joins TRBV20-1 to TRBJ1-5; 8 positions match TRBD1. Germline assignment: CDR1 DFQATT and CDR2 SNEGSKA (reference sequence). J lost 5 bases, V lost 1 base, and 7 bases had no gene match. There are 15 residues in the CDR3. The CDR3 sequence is CSARVGQAPDQPQHF. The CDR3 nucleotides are TGCAGTGCTAGAGTGGGACAGGCCCCAGATCAGCCCCAGCATTTT.

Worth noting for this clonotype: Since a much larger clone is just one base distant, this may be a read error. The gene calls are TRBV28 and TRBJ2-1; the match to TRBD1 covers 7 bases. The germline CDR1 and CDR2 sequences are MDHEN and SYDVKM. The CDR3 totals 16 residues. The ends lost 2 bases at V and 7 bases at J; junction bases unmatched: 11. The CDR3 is CASSLHDSTGLNEQFF. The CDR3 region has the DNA TGTGCCAGCAGTTTACACGACTCGACAGGGTTGAATGAGCAGTTCTTC.

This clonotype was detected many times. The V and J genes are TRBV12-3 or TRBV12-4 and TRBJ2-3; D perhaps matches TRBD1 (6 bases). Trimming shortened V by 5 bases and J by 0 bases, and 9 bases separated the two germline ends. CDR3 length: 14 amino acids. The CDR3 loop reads CASSPGQSTDTQYF. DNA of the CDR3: TGTGCCAGCAGTCCAGGACAGAGCACAGATACGCAGTATTTT.

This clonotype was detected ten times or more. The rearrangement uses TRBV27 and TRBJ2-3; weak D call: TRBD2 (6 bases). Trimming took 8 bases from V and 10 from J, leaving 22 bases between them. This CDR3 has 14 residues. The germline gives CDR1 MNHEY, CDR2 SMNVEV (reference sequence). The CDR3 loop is CASVSQTRGFAQYF. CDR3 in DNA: TGTGCCAGCGTATCCCAGACTCGGGGGTTCGCGCAGTATTTT.

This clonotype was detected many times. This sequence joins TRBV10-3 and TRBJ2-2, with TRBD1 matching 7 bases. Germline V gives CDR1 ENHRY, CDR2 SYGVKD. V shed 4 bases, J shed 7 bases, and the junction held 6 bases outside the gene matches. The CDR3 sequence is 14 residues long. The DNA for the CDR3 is TGTGCCATCAGTGGGAACAGGGGAAGCGGGGAGCTGTTTTTT. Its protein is CAISGNRGSGELFF.

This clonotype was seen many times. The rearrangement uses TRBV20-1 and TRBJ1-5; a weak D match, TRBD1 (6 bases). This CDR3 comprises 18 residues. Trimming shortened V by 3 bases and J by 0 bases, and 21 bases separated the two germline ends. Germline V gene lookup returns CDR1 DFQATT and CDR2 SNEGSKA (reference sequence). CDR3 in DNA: TGCAGTGCTAGGAGGGGGGGCGCGATGACGATTAGCAATCAGCCCCAGCATTTT. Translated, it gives CSARRGGAMTISNQPQHF.

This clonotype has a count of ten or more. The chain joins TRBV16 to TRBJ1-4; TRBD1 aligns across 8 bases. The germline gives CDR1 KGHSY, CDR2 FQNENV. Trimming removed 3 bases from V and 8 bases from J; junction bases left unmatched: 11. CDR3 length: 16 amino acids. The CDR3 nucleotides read TGTGCCAGCAGCCACCCAACAGGGGGATTCGCCGAAAAACTGTTTTTT. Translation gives CASSHPTGGFAEKLFF.

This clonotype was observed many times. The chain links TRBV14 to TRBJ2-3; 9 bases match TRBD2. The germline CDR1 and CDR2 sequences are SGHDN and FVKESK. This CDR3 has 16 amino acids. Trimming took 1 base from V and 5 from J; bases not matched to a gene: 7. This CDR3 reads CASSQGGGGAVDTQYF. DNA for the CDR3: TGTGCCAGCAGCCAAGGAGGCGGGGGGGCCGTAGATACGCAGTATTTT.

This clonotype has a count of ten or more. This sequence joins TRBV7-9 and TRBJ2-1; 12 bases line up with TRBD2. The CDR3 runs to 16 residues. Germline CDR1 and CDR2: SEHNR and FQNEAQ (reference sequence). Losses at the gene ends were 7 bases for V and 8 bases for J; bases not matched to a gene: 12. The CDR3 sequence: CASNLAGGLPADEQFF. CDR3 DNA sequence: TGTGCCAGCAACCTAGCGGGAGGGCTCCCCGCGGATGAGCAGTTCTTC.

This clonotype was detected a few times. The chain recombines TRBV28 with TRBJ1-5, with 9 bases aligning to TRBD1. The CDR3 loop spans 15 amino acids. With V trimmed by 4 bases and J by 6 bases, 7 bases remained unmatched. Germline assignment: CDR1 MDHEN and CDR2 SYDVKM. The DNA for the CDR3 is TGTGCCAGCAGTTACCCGGGACAGGGACGTCAGCCCCAGCATTTT. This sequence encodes CASSYPGQGRQPQHF.

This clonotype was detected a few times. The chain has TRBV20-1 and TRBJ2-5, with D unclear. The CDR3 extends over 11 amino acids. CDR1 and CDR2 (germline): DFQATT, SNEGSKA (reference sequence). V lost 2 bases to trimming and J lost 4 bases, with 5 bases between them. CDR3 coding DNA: TGCAGTGCTAGATCCATAGAGACCCAGTACTTC. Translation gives CSARSIETQYF.

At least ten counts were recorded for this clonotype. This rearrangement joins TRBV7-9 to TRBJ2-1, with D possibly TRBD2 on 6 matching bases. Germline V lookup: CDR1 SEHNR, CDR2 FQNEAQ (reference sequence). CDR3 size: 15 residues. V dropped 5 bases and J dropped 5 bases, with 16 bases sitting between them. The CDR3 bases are TGTGCCAGCAGCCCCGATGGGGGACTTAACAATGAGCAGTTCTTC. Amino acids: CASSPDGGLNNEQFF.

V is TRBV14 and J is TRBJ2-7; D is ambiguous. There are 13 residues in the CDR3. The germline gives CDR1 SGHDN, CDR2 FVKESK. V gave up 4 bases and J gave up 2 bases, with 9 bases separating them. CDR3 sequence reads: CASSPQIAYEQYF. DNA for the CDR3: TGTGCCAGCAGCCCCCAGATCGCCTACGAGCAGTACTTC.

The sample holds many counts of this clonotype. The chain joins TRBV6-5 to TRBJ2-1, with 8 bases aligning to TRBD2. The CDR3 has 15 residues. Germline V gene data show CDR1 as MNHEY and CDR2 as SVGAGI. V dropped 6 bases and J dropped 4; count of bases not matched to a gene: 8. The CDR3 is CASRSGQRGYNEQFF. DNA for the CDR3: TGTGCCAGCAGGTCGGGGCAGCGGGGGTACAATGAGCAGTTCTTC.

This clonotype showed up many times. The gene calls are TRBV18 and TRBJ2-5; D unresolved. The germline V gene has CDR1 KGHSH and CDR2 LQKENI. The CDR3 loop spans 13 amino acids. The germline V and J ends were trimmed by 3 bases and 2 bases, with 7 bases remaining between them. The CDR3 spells CASSPGRQETQYF. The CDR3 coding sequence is TGTGCCAGCTCACCTGGGCGGCAAGAGACCCAGTACTTC.

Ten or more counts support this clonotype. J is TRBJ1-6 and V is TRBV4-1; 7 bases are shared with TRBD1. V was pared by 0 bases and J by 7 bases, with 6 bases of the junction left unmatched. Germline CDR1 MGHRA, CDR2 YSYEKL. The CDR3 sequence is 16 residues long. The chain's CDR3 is CASSQDRQGGNSPLHF. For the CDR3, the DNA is TGCGCCAGCAGCCAAGACAGGCAGGGGGGGAATTCACCCCTCCACTTT.

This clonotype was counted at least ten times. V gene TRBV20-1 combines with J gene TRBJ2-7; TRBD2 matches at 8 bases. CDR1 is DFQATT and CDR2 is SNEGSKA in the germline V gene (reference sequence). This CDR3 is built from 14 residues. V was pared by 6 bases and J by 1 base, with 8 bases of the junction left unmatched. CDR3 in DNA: TGCAGTGCGACAAGCGGGAGACGTTCCTACGAGCAGTACTTC. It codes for CSATSGRRSYEQYF.

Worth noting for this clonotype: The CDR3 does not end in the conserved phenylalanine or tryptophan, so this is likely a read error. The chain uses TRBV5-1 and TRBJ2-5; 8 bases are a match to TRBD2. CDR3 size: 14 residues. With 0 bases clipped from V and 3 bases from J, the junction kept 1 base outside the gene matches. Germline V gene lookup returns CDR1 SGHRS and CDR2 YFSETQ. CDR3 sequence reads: CASSLAGGKETQYN. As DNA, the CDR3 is TGCGCCAGCAGCTTGGCGGGGGGGAAAGAGACCCAGTACAAC.

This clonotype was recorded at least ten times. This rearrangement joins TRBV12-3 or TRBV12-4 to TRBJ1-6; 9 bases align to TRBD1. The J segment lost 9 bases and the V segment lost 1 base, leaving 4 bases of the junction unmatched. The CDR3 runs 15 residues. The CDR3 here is CASSLVTDRGSPLHF. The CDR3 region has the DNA TGTGCCAGCAGTTTAGTTACGGACAGGGGTTCACCCCTCCACTTT.

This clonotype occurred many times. CDR3 amino acids: CASSPGQASGNTIYF. In nucleotides, the CDR3 is TGTGCCAGCAGCCCGGGACAGGCCTCTGGAAACACCATATATTTT. This rearrangement joins TRBV7-9 to TRBJ1-3, with 8 bases that match TRBD1. After removal of 5 bases from V and 0 bases from J, the junction contained 3 bases not matched to a gene. Germline lookup yields CDR1 SEHNR and CDR2 FQNEAQ (reference sequence). The CDR3 is 15 amino acids. Combining the CDR3 with reference TRBV7-9 and TRBJ1-3 gives the whole variable domain DTGVSQNPRHKITKRGQNVTFRCDPISEHNRLYWYRQTLGQGPEFLTYFQNEAQLEKSRLLSDRFSAERPKGSFSTLEIQRTEQGDSAMYLCASSPGQASGNTIYFGEGSWLTVV.